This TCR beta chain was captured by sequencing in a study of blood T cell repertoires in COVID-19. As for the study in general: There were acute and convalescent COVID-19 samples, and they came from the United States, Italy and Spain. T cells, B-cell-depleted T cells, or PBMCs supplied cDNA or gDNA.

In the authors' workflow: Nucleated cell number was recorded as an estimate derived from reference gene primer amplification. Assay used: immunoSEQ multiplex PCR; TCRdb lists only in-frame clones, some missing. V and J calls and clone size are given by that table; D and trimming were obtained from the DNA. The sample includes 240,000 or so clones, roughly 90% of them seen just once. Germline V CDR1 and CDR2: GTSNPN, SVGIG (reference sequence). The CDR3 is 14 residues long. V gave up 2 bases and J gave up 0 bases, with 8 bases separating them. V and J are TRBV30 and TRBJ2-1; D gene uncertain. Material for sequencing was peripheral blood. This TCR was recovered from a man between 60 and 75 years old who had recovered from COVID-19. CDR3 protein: CAWSFVSSYNEQFF. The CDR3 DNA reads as TGTGCCTGGAGTTTCGTGAGCTCCTACAATGAGCAGTTCTTC.